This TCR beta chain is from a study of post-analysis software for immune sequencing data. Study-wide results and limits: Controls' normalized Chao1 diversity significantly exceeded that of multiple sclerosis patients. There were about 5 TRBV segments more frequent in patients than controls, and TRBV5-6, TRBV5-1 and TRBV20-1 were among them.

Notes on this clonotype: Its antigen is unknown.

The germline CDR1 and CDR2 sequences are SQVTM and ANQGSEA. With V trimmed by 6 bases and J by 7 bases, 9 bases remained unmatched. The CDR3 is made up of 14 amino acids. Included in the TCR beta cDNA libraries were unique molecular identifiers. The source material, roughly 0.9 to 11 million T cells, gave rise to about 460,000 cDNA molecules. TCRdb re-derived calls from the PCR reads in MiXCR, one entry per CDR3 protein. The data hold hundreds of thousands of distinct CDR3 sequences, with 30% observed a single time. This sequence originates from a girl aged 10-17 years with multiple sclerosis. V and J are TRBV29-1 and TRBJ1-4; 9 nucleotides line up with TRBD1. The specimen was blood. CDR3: CSVYGTGMGEKLFF. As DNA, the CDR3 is TGCAGCGTCTACGGGACAGGGATGGGTGAAAAACTGTTTTTT.